One and the same sample provided the 31 T cell receptor beta chains below, sequenced in a study of identical twins. TCRdb redid the calling of the 5' RACE reads with MiXCR, one entry per CDR3 protein. The sample contains around 510,000 distinct CDR3 sequences, around 15% of which appear only once. These data were also reused for a study on yellow fever vaccine responses in identical twins.

The specimen sequenced was CD4+ T cells sorted from blood. Every receptor here comes from a woman between 18 and 29 years old in good health.

The DNA of the CDR3 is TGCAGCGCTCCGACCCCTGAGAACACTGAAGCTTTCTTT. Its translation: CSAPTPENTEAFF. The rearrangement uses TRBV29-1 and TRBJ1-1; no reliable D call. V was shortened by 7 bases and J by 1 base, with 13 bases between the two germline ends. The germline V gene has CDR1 SQVTM and CDR2 ANQGSEA. The CDR3 extends over 13 amino acids.

This clonotype appeared a few times. CDR3 in amino acids: CASSSGRWEQFF. CDR3 DNA sequence: TGTGCCAGCAGTTCCGGACGCTGGGAGCAGTTCTTC. The chain recombines TRBV3-1 with TRBJ2-1; D remains unclear. The V and J ends lost 6 bases and 10 bases respectively, with 13 bases between them. This CDR3 spans 12 amino acids. Germline loops: CDR1 LGHDT, CDR2 YNNKEL (reference sequence).

This clonotype was found many times. This chain uses TRBV18 with TRBJ2-7; TRBD2 is a possible D gene (5 bases). The germline gives CDR1 KGHSH, CDR2 LQKENI. CDR3 size: 13 residues. Trimming pared 3 bases from V and 5 bases from J, leaving 11 bases between. DNA of the CDR3: TGTGCCAGCTCACCCTGGGCGGGCGACGAGCAGTACTTC. As protein: CASSPWAGDEQYF.

The chain has TRBV12-3 or TRBV12-4 and TRBJ2-3, with D uncertain. Deletions cut 1 base from V and 5 bases from J, with 4 bases between. The CDR3 consists of 12 residues. This CDR3 reads CASSLDQDTQYF. Written as DNA, the CDR3 is TGTGCCAGCAGTTTAGACCAAGATACGCAGTATTTT.

This sequence joins TRBV24-1 and TRBJ2-5; D is possibly TRBD2 (5 bases). This CDR3 contains 16 residues. V was pared by 3 bases and J by 4 bases, with 17 bases between. Germline V lookup: CDR1 KGHDR, CDR2 SFDVKD. CDR3 sequence reads: CATSDRGLSGRETQYF. CDR3 in DNA: TGTGCCACCAGTGATCGCGGCCTGAGCGGACGAGAGACCCAGTACTTC.

This clonotype is a singleton in its sample. This rearrangement joins TRBV29-1 to TRBJ2-2, with D uncertain. Germline V gene lookup returns CDR1 SQVTM and CDR2 ANQGSEA. The CDR3 covers 13 residues. Trimming removed 3 bases at V and 2 bases at J, with 7 bases between. The CDR3 sequence: CSVDRQNTGELFF. Here the CDR3 DNA reads TGCAGCGTTGATAGGCAAAACACCGGGGAGCTGTTTTTT.

This chain joins TRBV6-1 and TRBJ1-2, with no clear D. Germline V gene sequence: CDR1 MNHNS, CDR2 SASEGT. V was trimmed by 6 bases and J by 4 bases, leaving 12 bases between them. The CDR3 runs to 13 residues. The CDR3 DNA is TGTGCCAGCAGCCCCGGACGAACCTATGGCTACACCTTC. Its translation is CASSPGRTYGYTF.

This clonotype was found a few times. The V gene is TRBV3-1, the J gene TRBJ2-1, with 9 nucleotides matching TRBD2. The CDR3 consists of 18 residues. The J segment lost 9 bases and the V segment lost 3 bases, leaving 18 bases of the junction unmatched. The germline V gene encodes CDR1 LGHDT and CDR2 YNNKEL (reference sequence). CDR3 amino acids: CASSQRRGPRLAGTEQFF. Written as DNA, the CDR3 is TGTGCCAGCAGCCAGAGACGGGGTCCGAGGCTAGCGGGGACTGAGCAGTTCTTC.

J is TRBJ2-1 and V is TRBV5-6, with 10 bases aligning to TRBD1. CDR1 and CDR2 (germline): SGHDT, YYEEEE. CDR3 length: 15 amino acids. Germline trimming cut 3 bases from V and 7 bases from J; bases unmatched to any gene: 7. In DNA form, the CDR3 reads TGTGCCAGCAGCTGGAGGACAGGGGGATTTAATGAGCAGTTCTTC. Translation: CASSWRTGGFNEQFF.

This clonotype has more than one count but fewer than ten. V and J are TRBV21-1 and TRBJ2-2; the table calls TRBD2, which could not be checked here. TRBV21-1 is assigned pseudogene status. The CDR3 covers 17 residues. CDR3 protein: CASSLGLAGVYTGELFF. In DNA, the CDR3 is TGTGCCAGCAGCCTCGGGTTAGCGGGAGTCTACACCGGGGAGCTGTTTTTT.

The V and J genes are TRBV5-1 and TRBJ2-7; 11 bases agree with TRBD2. The trim removed 4 bases at V and 2 bases at J, leaving 2 bases unmatched. Germline V gene sequence: CDR1 SGHRS, CDR2 YFSETQ. The CDR3 loop spans 14 amino acids. CDR3: CASSHSGGAYEQYF. CDR3 bases: TGCGCCAGCAGCCATAGCGGGGGGGCCTACGAGCAGTACTTC.

This clonotype has only a few counts. This rearrangement joins TRBV18 to TRBJ2-1, with D tentatively TRBD2 (6 bases). The CDR3 has 15 residues. CDR1 and CDR2 from the germline V gene are KGHSH and LQKENI. Trimming left V 2 bases short and J 9 bases short, with 17 bases between. For the CDR3, the DNA is TGTGCCAGCTCACCATCTGGGACTGTCACCACTGAGCAGTTCTTC. Amino acid sequence: CASSPSGTVTTEQFF. Looking up the rest from reference TRBV18 and TRBJ2-1 gives the full variable domain: NAGVMQNPRHLVRRRGQEARLRCSPMKGHSHVYWYRQLPEEGLKFMVYLQKENIIDESGMPKERFSAEFPKEGPSILRIQQVVRGDSAAYFCASSPSGTVTTEQFFGPGTRLTVL.

As DNA, the CDR3 is TGTGCCAGCGGAGGGGATAACACCGGGGAGCTGTTTTTT. Its protein product is CASGGDNTGELFF. The chain combines TRBV6-4 with TRBJ2-2; D is perhaps TRBD2 (6 bases). The CDR3 is made up of 13 amino acids. V shed 8 bases and J shed 2 bases, with 9 bases lying between them. In germline, CDR1 is MRHNA, CDR2 SNTAGT.

The rearrangement joins TRBV9 to TRBJ2-1; TRBD1 agrees at 7 bases. CDR3 length: 14 residues. With 7 bases clipped from V and 7 bases from J, the junction kept 11 bases outside the gene matches. The germline gives CDR1 SGDLS, CDR2 YYNGEE. CDR3: CASARQGIRNEQFF. The CDR3 bases are TGTGCCAGCGCTAGACAGGGAATTAGGAATGAGCAGTTCTTC.

This chain links TRBV10-3 with TRBJ1-1; possible D gene TRBD1, 5 bases. Trimming left V 3 bases short and J 0 bases short, with 11 bases between. Germline-derived CDR1 and CDR2 are ENHRY and SYGVKD. The CDR3 spans 15 residues. The CDR3 coding sequence is TGTGCCATCAGTGATGCCAGGGAAATGAACACTGAAGCTTTCTTT. Its translation is CAISDAREMNTEAFF.

A few counts support this clonotype. The chain is built from TRBV7-2 and TRBJ2-5, with unresolved D. The germline CDR1 and CDR2 sequences are SGHTA and FQGNSA. V was clipped by 1 base and J by 5 bases, with 11 bases between them. This CDR3 has 14 amino acids. CDR3 amino acids: CASSLGGSRETQYF. CDR3 DNA: TGTGCCAGCAGCTTAGGGGGAAGTCGGGAGACCCAGTACTTC. The full variable domain, completed using reference TRBV7-2 and TRBJ2-5, is GAGVSQSPSNKVTEKGKDVELRCDPISGHTALYWYRQSLGQGLEFLIYFQGNSAPDKSGLPSDRFSAERTGGSVSTLTIQRTQQEDSAVYLCASSLGGSRETQYFGPGTRLLVL.

V gene TRBV7-2 combines with J gene TRBJ2-2; possibly TRBD1 for D (5 bases). Germline CDR1 is SGHTA and CDR2 is FQGNSA. This CDR3 region has 15 residues. Trimming left V 2 bases short and J 4 bases short, with 11 bases between. CDR3 in DNA: TGTGCCAGCAGCTTATCCCAGGGTGGCACCGGGGAGCTGTTTTTT. Its translation is CASSLSQGGTGELFF.

The chain recombines TRBV6-1 with TRBJ2-4, with 10 nucleotides matching TRBD2. Germline CDR1 is MNHNS and CDR2 is SASEGT. V gave up 7 bases and J gave up 8 bases; unmatched junction bases: 11. The CDR3 has 15 residues. CDR3 nucleotide sequence: TGTGCCAGCAAAGACGGGGGGACTAGCGTCGACATTCAGTACTTC. Protein: CASKDGGTSVDIQYF.

This clonotype was counted only a few times. J is TRBJ2-5 and V is TRBV18, with D unresolved. CDR3 length: 12 amino acids. V was clipped by 3 bases and J by 5 bases, with 7 bases between them. The germline CDR1 and CDR2 sequences are KGHSH and LQKENI. The CDR3 sequence: CASSPIRETQYF. The CDR3 nucleotides are TGTGCCAGCTCACCCATTCGGGAGACCCAGTACTTC.

Comments on this clonotype: Being one base from a much bigger clone, this may be a read error. The rearrangement joins TRBV4-3 to TRBJ2-3; 7 nucleotides match TRBD1. The CDR3 has 17 amino acids. Germline V CDR1 and CDR2: LGHNA, YSLEER. Written as DNA, the CDR3 is TGCGCCAACAGCCAAGGTTACCGGGACAGCCACACAGATACGCAGTATTTT. Residues: CANSQGYRDSHTDTQYF.

This clonotype was detected only a few times. The chain recombines TRBV10-3 with TRBJ2-7; 10 bases agree with TRBD1. Germline lookup yields CDR1 ENHRY and CDR2 SYGVKD. CDR3 length equals 13 residues. Germline trimming cut 7 bases from V and 7 bases from J; bases unmatched to any gene: 7. CDR3 sequence (DNA): TGTGCCATCACAACCGGGACAGGGGCTGAGCAGTACTTC. It is translated as CAITTGTGAEQYF.

This clonotype was counted between two and nine times. The chain couples TRBV29-1 to TRBJ2-7; tentatively, D is TRBD1 (6 bases). Between the trimmed V and J ends, which lost 3 bases and 1 base, there was a span of 10 bases. The CDR3 runs to 13 residues. Germline V lookup: CDR1 SQVTM, CDR2 ANQGSEA. The CDR3 spells CSVEGTLSYEQYF. In DNA, the CDR3 is TGCAGCGTTGAGGGGACACTTTCCTACGAGCAGTACTTC.

This clonotype has more than one count but fewer than ten. This rearrangement joins TRBV13 to TRBJ2-7; D ambiguous. Germline V gives CDR1 PRHDT, CDR2 FYEKMQ (reference sequence). Trimming pared 4 bases from V and 1 base from J, leaving 11 bases between. This CDR3 region has 14 residues. This chain's CDR3 is CASSSPVASYEQYF. The CDR3 DNA reads as TGTGCCAGCAGCTCCCCCGTTGCTTCCTACGAGCAGTACTTC.

V usage is TRBV30 and J usage is TRBJ2-3; D may be TRBD2 (5 bases). Between the trimmed V and J ends, which lost 5 bases and 8 bases, there was a span of 14 bases. This CDR3 is 12 amino acids long. Per the germline V gene, CDR1 is GTSNPN and CDR2 is SVGIG (reference sequence). The CDR3 loop reads CAWGNQAGTQYF. In DNA, the CDR3 is TGTGCCTGGGGGAATCAGGCGGGTACGCAGTATTTT.

At least ten counts were recorded for this clonotype. Germline is not matched at one junction end, which may reflect a read error. The chain carries TRBV7-9 and TRBJ1-5; D gene ambiguous. The CDR3 spans 15 residues. CDR1 and CDR2 (germline): SEHNR, FQNEAQ (reference sequence). The CDR3 DNA follows: TGTGCCAGCAGTTTAGCAGGCGGTAGCAATCAGCCCCAGCATTTT. Its protein product is CASSLAGGSNQPQHF.

This clonotype came up many times. CDR3 sequence reads: CASRSSGSYEQYF. DNA of the CDR3: TGTGCCAGCAGATCGTCAGGGTCCTACGAGCAGTACTTC. The genes are TRBV28 and TRBJ2-7; possibly TRBD1 for D (5 bases). Trimming pared 6 bases from V and 1 base from J, leaving 10 bases between. Germline V gene sequence: CDR1 MDHEN, CDR2 SYDVKM. The CDR3 contains 13 residues.

This clonotype was found a few times. The chain is built from TRBV15 and TRBJ2-3; D gene uncertain. The V gene lost 3 bases and the J gene lost 4 bases, with 14 bases spanning the gap. Germline V gene lookup returns CDR1 LNHNV and CDR2 YYDKDF (reference sequence). The CDR3 length is 15 residues. The CDR3 here is CATSRRRDSPDTQYF. Written as DNA, the CDR3 is TGTGCCACCAGCAGGCGTAGGGATTCCCCAGATACGCAGTATTTT.

The J gene is TRBJ2-3, the V gene TRBV15; D is possibly TRBD1 (6 bases). Germline V gene lookup returns CDR1 LNHNV and CDR2 YYDKDF (reference sequence). V was cut by 8 bases and J by 3 bases, with 18 bases left in between. CDR3 length equals 15 residues. The chain's CDR3 is CATQPDRMVTDTQYF. The CDR3 DNA follows: TGTGCCACCCAGCCCGACAGGATGGTTACAGATACGCAGTATTTT.

The CDR3 sequence: CSVALGIEQFF. The CDR3 region has the DNA TGCAGCGTGGCATTAGGCATTGAGCAGTTCTTC. This rearrangement joins TRBV29-1 to TRBJ2-1, with D uncertain. The CDR3 extends over 11 amino acids. V was cut by 6 bases and J by 9 bases, with 12 bases left in between. Germline lookup yields CDR1 SQVTM and CDR2 ANQGSEA.

The J gene is TRBJ2-3, the V gene TRBV29-1; D call uncertain. The CDR3 is 15 amino acids. Germline loops: CDR1 SQVTM, CDR2 ANQGSEA. Between the trimmed V and J ends, which lost 4 bases and 1 base, there was a span of 15 bases. The CDR3 loop is CSVAFSVVGTDTQYF. The DNA of the CDR3 is TGCAGCGTTGCGTTCAGCGTTGTTGGCACAGATACGCAGTATTTT.

There are many counts of this clonotype. The V call is TRBV7-9, the J call TRBJ2-7; 9 positions match TRBD2. CDR1 and CDR2 (germline): SEHNR, FQNEAQ (reference sequence). The ends lost 7 bases at V and 1 base at J; junction bases unmatched: 8. The CDR3 is 15 residues long. The CDR3, as DNA: TGTGCCAGCACCCGAGAAGCGGGAGGTTCCTACGAGCAGTACTTC. Translated: CASTREAGGSYEQYF.